This T cell receptor beta chain was recovered during a study of PD-1 blockade in classical Hodgkin lymphoma. With regard to this clone: Its antigen is unknown.

The CDR3 is 15 amino acids. V was pared by 2 bases and J by 8 bases, with 8 bases of the junction left unmatched. CDR1 and CDR2 (germline): SEHNR, FQNEAQ (reference sequence). General observations from the study: Those achieving complete response showed baseline diversity like newly diagnosed patients.

Time point reported: cycle 4 day 1 (C4D1), after less than 7 weeks of nivolumab. Each of the patients experienced relapse following autologous stem cell transplantation, and their brentuximab vedotin exposure differed. TCRdb keeps only in-frame clones here, not all; method: immunoSEQ multiplex PCR. The sample consists of around 45,000 clones, 78% of them appearing once. The receptor's source is a human donor with classical Hodgkin lymphoma. The chain is built from TRBV7-9 and TRBJ2-1; TRBD1 agrees at 8 bases. The input for sequencing was peripheral blood mononuclear cells (PBMCs), taken before the fourth cycle of nivolumab. The CDR3 loop is CASSLRGQGGDEQFF. The CDR3 bases are TGTGCCAGCAGCTTACGAGGACAGGGAGGCGATGAGCAGTTCTTC.